Listed below are T cell receptor beta chains from one sample, sequenced in a study of blood T cell repertoires in COVID-19. Produced via immunoSEQ multiplex PCR; TCRdb's table is partial and in-frame only. The table shows roughly 200,000 clones, with roughly 87% occurring only once. Sequenced input: PBMCs or T cells enriched from blood (not recorded which). The receptors originated from a man aged 25-45 years in a cohort exposed to, infected with or recovered from COVID-19 (not recorded which). CDR3s include the opening cysteine and the closing phenylalanine or tryptophan. The D gene is left open where the match is weak. For some rows the clone size is stated as once, few or many, or as a class when expanded; others skip it.

TRBV4-1,TRBD2,TRBJ2-7,NA,CASSPPSGGYYEQYF,TGCGCCAGCAGCCCTCCTAGCGGGGGGTACTACGAGCAGTACTTC
TRBV6-5,NA,TRBJ1-2,NA,CARPTGGYGYTF,TGTGCCAGGCCAACGGGTGGCTATGGCTACACCTTC
TRBV18,NA,TRBJ1-6,NA,CASSGQIDSPLHF,TGTGCCAGCTCGGGGCAGATTGATTCACCCCTCCACTTT
TRBV3-1/TRBV3-2,NA,TRBJ1-6,NA,CASSQDVGGFSPLHF,TGTGCCAGCAGCCAAGATGTGGGGGGATTTTCACCCCTCCACTTT
TRBV28,NA,TRBJ2-1,NA,CASSPRDNRNEQFF,TGTGCCAGCAGTCCCCGGGACAATCGGAATGAGCAGTTCTTC
TRBV5-1,NA,TRBJ2-5,NA,CASREGDQETQYF,TGCGCCAGCAGGGAAGGAGACCAAGAGACCCAGTACTTC
TRBV27,TRBD1,TRBJ1-2,NA,CASRGDREMLGYTF,TGTGCCAGCAGGGGGGACAGGGAGATGCTTGGCTACACCTTC
TRBV6-1,TRBD1,TRBJ1-1,NA,CASTVDRGGTEAFF,TGTGCCAGCACCGTGGACAGGGGGGGCACTGAAGCTTTCTTT
TRBV14,TRBD2,TRBJ2-1,NA,CASSPRLAGRFSYEQFF,TGTGCCAGCAGCCCTCGACTAGCGGGACGGTTTTCGTATGAGCAGTTCTTC
TRBV18,NA,TRBJ2-5,NA,CASSPPDRPQETQYF,TGTGCCAGCTCACCCCCGGACAGACCCCAAGAGACCCAGTACTTC
TRBV7-9,NA,TRBJ1-1,once,CASSIDRIEAFF,TGTGCCAGCAGCATAGACAGGATTGAAGCTTTCTTT
TRBV28,NA,TRBJ1-6,NA,CASSFGNSPLHF,TGTGCCAGCAGTTTCGGGAATTCACCCCTCCACTTT
TRBV9,NA,TRBJ2-2,NA,CASSVAEAGANTGELFF,TGTGCCAGCAGCGTAGCTGAGGCGGGGGCCAACACCGGGGAGCTGTTTTTT
TRBV7-9,NA,TRBJ1-2,NA,CASSPPRPRGIDYGYTF,TGTGCCAGCAGCCCCCCGCGTCCTCGGGGGATCGACTATGGCTACACCTTC
TRBV5-8,TRBD1,TRBJ1-1,NA,CASSHLDREAFF,TGTGCCAGCAGCCACCTGGACAGGGAAGCTTTCTTT
TRBV27,TRBD1,TRBJ2-7,NA,CASSFGTAYEQYF,TGTGCCAGCAGTTTCGGGACAGCATACGAGCAGTACTTC
TRBV5-4,NA,TRBJ2-7,NA,CASSPRSGSYEQYF,TGTGCCAGCAGTCCCCGGAGCGGCTCCTACGAGCAGTACTTC
TRBV3-1/TRBV3-2,NA,TRBJ1-5,NA,CASSRYFEEPQHF,TGTGCCAGCAGCCGCTACTTCGAGGAGCCCCAGCATTTT
TRBV27,TRBD2,TRBJ2-1,NA,CASMKWEGEGNEQFF,TGTGCCAGTATGAAGTGGGAAGGGGAGGGCAATGAGCAGTTCTTC
TRBV19,NA,TRBJ1-5,NA,CASSTDLGGISNQPQHF,TGTGCCAGTAGTACCGACCTCGGGGGAATTAGCAATCAGCCCCAGCATTTT
TRBV3-1/TRBV3-2,TRBD2,TRBJ2-7,NA,CASSQDKGLAASYEQYF,TGTGCCAGCAGCCAAGATAAGGGACTAGCGGCCTCCTACGAGCAGTACTTC
TRBV28,TRBD1,TRBJ1-3,NA,CASSATGLTPSSGNTIYF,TGTGCCAGCAGTGCGACAGGGCTAACCCCTTCCTCTGGAAACACCATATATTTT
TRBV5-1,NA,TRBJ1-6,NA,CASSWGTDSPLHF,TGCGCCAGCAGCTGGGGCACCGATTCACCCCTCCACTTT
TRBV7-3,NA,TRBJ1-1,NA,CASSKGNRANTEAFF,TGTGCCAGCAGTAAAGGTAACAGGGCGAACACTGAAGCTTTCTTT
TRBV2,NA,TRBJ2-1,NA,CASSLSSYNEQFF,TGTGCCAGCTCTCTGAGCTCCTACAATGAGCAGTTCTTC
TRBV18,NA,TRBJ1-1,NA,CASSPGTQNTEAFF,TGTGCCAGCTCACCTGGGACACAGAACACTGAAGCTTTCTTT
TRBV19,NA,TRBJ2-7,once,CASSRSMVGEQYF,TGTGCCAGTAGCCGCTCGATGGTCGGGGAGCAGTACTTC
TRBV19,NA,TRBJ1-2,NA,CASSRPGWRATNYGYTF,TGTGCCAGTAGCCGACCGGGGTGGAGGGCCACTAACTATGGCTACACCTTC
TRBV11-2,NA,TRBJ2-1,NA,CASSTDRALGGDEQFF,TGTGCCAGCAGCACGGACAGGGCGTTGGGGGGGGATGAGCAGTTCTTC
TRBV12-3/TRBV12-4,NA,TRBJ2-7,NA,CASSERYEQYF,TGTGCCAGCAGTGAACGGTACGAGCAGTACTTC
TRBV18,NA,TRBJ2-5,NA,CASSPGTHQETQYF,TGTGCCAGCTCACCAGGGACACACCAAGAGACCCAGTACTTC
TRBV7-3,TRBD2,TRBJ2-1,once,CASSPFYPRTSGSNEQFF,TGTGCCAGCAGCCCATTCTACCCCCGGACTAGCGGGAGCAATGAGCAGTTCTTC
TRBV9,NA,TRBJ2-2,once,CASSVPRSGELFF,TGTGCCAGCAGCGTCCCGAGATCGGGGGAGCTGTTTTTT
TRBV7-3,TRBD2,TRBJ2-3,NA,CASSFTSERADTQYF,TGTGCCAGCAGCTTTACTAGCGAAAGGGCAGATACGCAGTATTTT
TRBV6-5,TRBD2,TRBJ2-7,once,CASSPQVAGDGEQYF,TGTGCCAGCAGCCCCCAGGTAGCGGGAGATGGCGAGCAGTACTTC
TRBV1,NA,TRBJ2-6,NA,CTSSPHKQTQKPGANVLTF,TGCACCAGCAGCCCCCATAAGCAGACTCAGAAGCCTGGGGCCAACGTCCTGACTTTC
TRBV5-8,TRBD1,TRBJ1-2,NA,CASSFLQGKLGYTF,TGTGCCAGCAGCTTTCTACAGGGGAAACTGGGCTACACCTTC
TRBV15,NA,TRBJ1-1,NA,CATSRGGGRRTEAFF,TGTGCCACCAGCAGAGGGGGGGGGCGGAGGACTGAAGCTTTCTTT
TRBV7-6,NA,TRBJ1-1,NA,CASSLAAGSNTEAFF,TGTGCCAGCAGCTTAGCCGCCGGTTCGAACACTGAAGCTTTCTTT
TRBV28,TRBD2,TRBJ2-2,NA,CASASGRAGGTGELFF,TGTGCTTCGGCTAGCGGGCGGGCCGGGGGGACCGGGGAGCTGTTTTTT
TRBV7-9,TRBD1,TRBJ1-1,once,CASKPDRGRIWRETEAFF,TGTGCCAGCAAACCTGACAGGGGGCGTATATGGCGTGAAACTGAAGCTTTCTTT
TRBV6-5,NA,TRBJ1-1,NA,CASRALQENTEAFF,TGTGCCAGCAGGGCCTTACAGGAGAACACTGAAGCTTTCTTT
TRBV2,TRBD2,TRBJ2-7,NA,CASRGLAGGYEQYF,TGTGCCAGCAGGGGGCTAGCGGGAGGGTACGAGCAGTACTTC
TRBV7-2,NA,TRBJ2-1,few,CASSLGSGFNEQFF,TGTGCCAGCAGCTTAGGTAGCGGCTTTAATGAGCAGTTCTTC
TRBV18,TRBD1,TRBJ1-2,few,CASSPKTGSDYGYTF,TGTGCCAGCTCACCCAAGACAGGGTCGGACTATGGCTACACCTTC
TRBV28,TRBD1,TRBJ1-6,once,CASSVGTAYNSPLHF,TGTGCCAGCAGCGTTGGGACAGCCTATAATTCACCCCTCCACTTT
TRBV6-5,NA,TRBJ1-6,NA,CASSDTSRLPLHF,TGTGCCAGCTCGGACACCAGTCGTCTGCCCCTCCACTTT
TRBV7-9,TRBD1,TRBJ1-1,NA,CASSFAGGRLTEAFF,TGTGCCAGCAGCTTCGCAGGGGGCAGGCTCACTGAAGCTTTCTTT
TRBV5-1,TRBD2,TRBJ2-4,NA,CASSAELARAKNIQYF,TGCGCCAGCAGCGCCGAACTAGCGCGGGCCAAAAACATTCAGTACTTC
TRBV6-5,NA,TRBJ2-1,NA,CASRTGDMYNEQFF,TGTGCCAGCAGAACGGGAGATATGTACAATGAGCAGTTCTTC
TRBV3-1/TRBV3-2,NA,TRBJ1-6,NA,CASSQEDLGPLGSYNSPLHF,TGTGCCAGCAGCCAAGAGGACTTAGGTCCACTCGGGTCCTATAATTCACCCCTCCACTTT
TRBV6-1,NA,TRBJ2-3,once,CASSGLARRAFSTDTQYF,TGTGCCAGCAGTGGGTTGGCTCGGAGGGCCTTTAGCACAGATACGCAGTATTTT
TRBV7-6,NA,TRBJ1-3,NA,CASSPVSGNTIYF,TGTGCCAGCAGCCCCGTCTCTGGAAACACCATATATTTT
TRBV6-1,NA,TRBJ2-1,NA,CASSEAANEQFF,TGTGCCAGCAGTGAAGCAGCCAATGAGCAGTTCTTC
TRBV7-3,NA,TRBJ2-3,NA,CASSPTRGRGTDTQYF,TGTGCCAGCAGCCCCACAAGGGGGAGGGGCACAGATACGCAGTATTTT